Presented here are 21 T cell receptor beta chains from one specimen sequenced in a study of cytomegalovirus exposure and HLA in healthy donors. Clones were sequenced by immunoSEQ multiplex PCR, and TCRdb holds only the in-frame ones, with some missing. The table lists about 63,000 clones, 89% of them singletons. The sequenced sample was PBMCs. Receptors originate from a woman aged 18 to 35 in good health and CMV-seronegative.

The gene calls are TRBV9 and TRBJ2-7, with D perhaps TRBD2 (5 bases). The V end was cut by 4 bases, the J end by 1 base, with 15 bases between. Germline CDR1 is SGDLS and CDR2 is YYNGEE. The CDR3 consists of 15 residues. CDR3 in DNA: TGTGCCAGCAGCCTCGGCGGGTCCGTATCCTACGAGCAGTACTTC. As protein: CASSLGGSVSYEQYF.

To note about this clone: Sequence at one end of the junction differs from germline and may be a read error. This chain joins TRBV7-9 and TRBJ2-7; 9 bases align to TRBD1. Germline CDR1 and CDR2: SEHNR and FQNEAQ (reference sequence). CDR3 length equals 12 residues. CDR3 residues: CASTLGTGQFGF. The CDR3 bases are TGTGCCAGCACCTTGGGGACAGGGCAATTTGGCTTC.

The chain combines TRBV10-1 with TRBJ2-7, with TRBD2 matching over 13 bases. With 5 bases clipped from V and 1 base from J, the junction kept 2 bases outside the gene matches. CDR1 and CDR2 from the germline V gene are WNHNN and SYGVQD (reference sequence). The CDR3 is made up of 15 amino acids. The CDR3 protein is CASSLGLAGSYEQYF. CDR3 DNA sequence: TGCGCCAGCAGTCTGGGACTAGCGGGATCCTACGAGCAGTACTTC.

The chain carries TRBV6-5 and TRBJ2-5, with D hard to call. V lost 5 bases and J lost 0, with 10 bases in between. This CDR3 is built from 14 residues. Germline CDR1 reads MNHEY; CDR2 reads SVGAGI. CDR3: CASSRTLDQETQYF. The CDR3 DNA reads TGTGCCAGCAGTCGCACTTTAGACCAAGAGACCCAGTACTTC.

The V and J genes are TRBV13 and TRBJ1-3, with a possible D match to TRBD1 (5 bases). Germline V gene lookup returns CDR1 PRHDT and CDR2 FYEKMQ (reference sequence). The CDR3 spans 18 residues. V lost 2 bases and J lost 3, with 20 bases in between. CDR3 protein: CASSLMGRESIFGNTIYF. In DNA form, the CDR3 reads TGTGCCAGCAGCTTAATGGGCAGGGAATCTATCTTTGGAAACACCATATATTTT.

The V gene is TRBV6-5, the J gene TRBJ1-1; D perhaps matches TRBD1 (6 bases). CDR1 is MNHEY, CDR2 SVGAGI, per germline. Trimming pared 1 base from V and 1 base from J, leaving 13 bases between. The CDR3 contains 16 residues. The CDR3 coding sequence is TGTGCCAGCAGTTACTTAACAGCAGGGGCGAACACTGAAGCTTTCTTT. This translates into CASSYLTAGANTEAFF.

This clone was found once. This chain connects TRBV28 to TRBJ1-2; 8 nucleotides agree with TRBD1. CDR3 length: 14 residues. In germline, CDR1 is MDHEN, CDR2 SYDVKM. V lost 6 bases, J lost 8 bases, and 11 bases stayed unmatched. CDR3 in DNA: TGTGCCAGCAGAGGACAGGGAGGGTTTGGGGGCTACACCTTC. Protein product: CASRGQGGFGGYTF.

This clone was detected once. The rearrangement uses TRBV19 and TRBJ1-2, with TRBD1 as a possible D gene (5 bases). The germline V gene encodes CDR1 LNHDA and CDR2 SQIVND (reference sequence). This CDR3 is built from 17 residues. V lost 4 bases to trimming and J lost 2 bases, with 20 bases between them. CDR3 region: CASSRVPTTVSNYGYTF. Here the CDR3 DNA reads TGTGCCAGTAGTAGGGTCCCTACGACAGTTTCGAACTATGGCTACACCTTC.

The chain joins TRBV5-1 to TRBJ2-2, with a possible D match to TRBD1 (5 bases). Trimming took off 0 bases at V and 4 bases at J, with 10 bases between the two ends. This CDR3 is built from 15 residues. Germline values: CDR1 SGHRS, CDR2 YFSETQ. The CDR3 DNA sequence: TGCGCCAGCAGCTTGGGGCAGGGCGGCACCGGGGAGCTGTTTTTT. Encoded protein: CASSLGQGGTGELFF.

The J gene is TRBJ2-1, the V gene TRBV2, with 15 bases fitting TRBD2. V lost 4 bases, J lost 9 bases, and 7 bases stayed unmatched. The CDR3 totals 16 residues. CDR1 is SNHLY, CDR2 FYNNEI, per germline. In nucleotides, the CDR3 is TGTGCCAGCAGTGTTAACCCGGGACTAGCGGGAGGTGAGCAGTTCTTC. It yields the protein CASSVNPGLAGGEQFF. The whole variable domain, filled in from reference TRBV2 and TRBJ2-1, reads EPEVTQTPSHQVTQMGQEVILRCVPISNHLYFYWYRQILGQKVEFLVSFYNNEISEKSEIFDDQFSVERPDGSNFTLKIRSTKLEDSAMYFCASSVNPGLAGGEQFFGPGTRLTVL.

This sequence joins TRBV4-1 and TRBJ2-3; a weak D match, TRBD2 (6 bases). The V gene's germline CDR1 is MGHRA and CDR2 YSYEKL. This CDR3 spans 16 amino acids. Trimming took 1 base from V and 6 from J, leaving 17 bases between them. CDR3 sequence (DNA): TGCGCCAGCAGCCAAGCCCCTCGGCGGGGCGGTGATACGCAGTATTTT. Its translation: CASSQAPRRGGDTQYF.

J is TRBJ1-5 and V is TRBV7-9; TRBD1 is a possible D gene (5 bases). The ends were cut back, 3 bases at V and 2 bases at J, with 14 bases in the middle. Germline-derived CDR1 and CDR2 are SEHNR and FQNEAQ (reference sequence). The CDR3 sequence is 16 residues long. CDR3: CASSFGDRGGNQPQHF. The CDR3 region has the DNA TGTGCCAGCAGCTTCGGGGACCGCGGGGGCAATCAGCCCCAGCATTTT.

Here the CDR3 reads CASSTVSGSSYNEQFF. In DNA, the CDR3 is TGCGCCAGCAGCACCGTTAGCGGGAGCTCCTACAATGAGCAGTTCTTC. V usage is TRBV5-1 and J usage is TRBJ2-1; TRBD2 matches at 9 bases. V lost 4 bases to trimming and J lost 0 bases; unmatched junction nucleotides: 5. The CDR3 covers 16 residues. From germline, CDR1 is SGHRS and CDR2 YFSETQ.

The gene calls are TRBV2 and TRBJ1-2, with D perhaps TRBD1 (6 bases). Between the trimmed V and J ends, which lost 1 base and 4 bases, there was a span of 13 bases. The CDR3 loop spans 15 amino acids. In germline, CDR1 is SNHLY, CDR2 FYNNEI. This CDR3 is CASSEGATGTYGYTF. CDR3 bases: TGTGCCAGCAGTGAAGGGGCGACAGGAACCTATGGCTACACCTTC.

The gene calls are TRBV7-9 and TRBJ2-7; D uncertain. Trimming took 1 base from V and 3 from J, leaving 7 bases between them. The germline gives CDR1 SEHNR, CDR2 FQNEAQ (reference sequence). CDR3 length: 13 amino acids. The CDR3 is CASSLGLRYEQYF. CDR3 nucleotide sequence: TGTGCCAGCAGCTTAGGTCTGCGCTACGAGCAGTACTTC.

The CDR3 DNA reads TGTGCCAGCAGCTTGCCTCTTACCTACCGAGAGGCCTATGGCTACACCTTC. Amino acids: CASSLPLTYREAYGYTF. The rearrangement uses TRBV5-8 and TRBJ1-2; no firm D call. There are 17 residues in the CDR3. The germline CDR1 and CDR2 sequences are SGHTS and YDEGEE. V was pared by 1 base and J by 4 bases, with 20 bases between.

The chain uses TRBV28 and TRBJ1-5; unclear D gene. The CDR3 is 11 residues long. Per germline, CDR1 MDHEN and CDR2 SYDVKM. V was pared by 6 bases and J by 4 bases, with 4 bases between. The CDR3 loop reads CASSQNQPQHF. The DNA for the CDR3 is TGTGCCAGCAGCCAAAATCAGCCCCAGCATTTT.

V and J are TRBV15 and TRBJ2-7; possibly TRBD1 for D (5 bases). CDR1 is LNHNV and CDR2 is YYDKDF in the germline V gene (reference sequence). The CDR3 length is 14 residues. Trimming shortened V by 2 bases and J by 6 bases, and 14 bases separated the two germline ends. The CDR3 loop reads CATSRIQGAVEQYF. The CDR3 nucleotides are TGTGCCACCAGCAGAATCCAGGGTGCCGTCGAGCAGTACTTC.

The rearrangement links TRBV27 to TRBJ1-2; the D gene is possibly TRBD1 (6 bases). The CDR3 has 14 residues. V was shortened by 7 bases and J by 4 bases, with 16 bases between the two germline ends. Germline V gives CDR1 MNHEY, CDR2 SMNVEV (reference sequence). The CDR3 DNA follows: TGTGCCAGCACCTCTTTATCGACAGGCTATGGCTACACCTTC. This sequence encodes CASTSLSTGYGYTF.

The J gene is TRBJ1-2, the V gene TRBV7-2; D ambiguous. The ends were cut back, 5 bases at V and 2 bases at J, with 21 bases in the middle. The CDR3 runs to 17 residues. Germline V gives CDR1 SGHTA, CDR2 FQGNSA. The chain's CDR3 is CASSPRLDSTANYGYTF. For the CDR3, the DNA is TGTGCCAGCAGCCCTCGACTGGACTCCACGGCGAACTATGGCTACACCTTC.

The chain combines TRBV15 with TRBJ2-7; 8 positions agree with TRBD1. The junction had 9 bases not matched to a gene; V was cut back by 0 bases and J by 5 bases. This CDR3 comprises 16 residues. From germline, CDR1 is LNHNV and CDR2 YYDKDF (reference sequence). The CDR3 DNA reads TGTGCCACCAGCAGAGATGGTTGGCAGGGGGCCAACGAGCAGTACTTC. This sequence encodes CATSRDGWQGANEQYF.